The 25 T cell receptor beta chains reported below all come from one sample, sequenced in a study of regulatory T cells in long-lasting Graves disease. HTBI primers from iRepertoire and Arm-PCR of CDR3 regions yielded the TCR beta libraries. One entry per CDR3 protein, called by TCRdb with MiXCR from the multiplex PCR reads. Counted here are under 350,000 distinct CDR3 sequences, 20% to 25% occurring once; the ten biggest clones make up 56%. The time point denotes: persistent/refractory GD, antithyroid drugs over 5 years with positive TRAb. RNA from PBMCs was the source of the TCR library. Sample: peripheral blood mononuclear cells (PBMCs), taken when the disease was refractory, from a patient treated with antithyroid drugs. All receptors come from a female donor with Graves disease.

This clonotype was counted ten times or more. The chain has TRBV5-1 and TRBJ1-2; D is possibly TRBD1 (6 bases). This CDR3 has 12 amino acids. The V end was cut by 4 bases, the J end by 6 bases, with 10 bases between. CDR1 SGHRS and CDR2 YFSETQ come from the germline V gene. The CDR3 DNA sequence: TGCGCCAGCAGCGGGGGCTTAGATGGCTACACCTTC. Translated, it gives CASSGGLDGYTF.

This clonotype was observed a single time. The chain is built from TRBV5-4 and TRBJ1-2; D unclear. V dropped 4 bases and J dropped 4 bases, with 14 bases sitting between them. The CDR3 runs to 14 residues. CDR1 SGHNT and CDR2 YYREEE come from the germline V gene (reference sequence). The CDR3 is CASSHALAIYGYTF. CDR3 DNA: TGTGCCAGCAGCCACGCCCTCGCCATCTATGGCTACACCTTC. The variable domain in full, with the rest retrieved from reference TRBV5-4 and TRBJ1-2, is ETGVTQSPTHLIKTRGQQVTLRCSSQSGHNTVSWYQQALGQGPQFIFQYYREEENGRGNFPPRFSGLQFPNYSSELNVNALELDDSALYLCASSHALAIYGYTFGSGTRLTVV.

This clonotype was found many times. The CDR3 reads CASSLSSRDRGLNYGYTF. CDR3 nucleotides: TGTGCCAGCAGCCTCTCCTCGAGGGACAGGGGATTGAACTATGGCTACACCTTC. The chain couples TRBV7-2 to TRBJ1-2; 10 bases map to TRBD1. This CDR3 region has 18 residues. Per the germline V gene, CDR1 is SGHTA and CDR2 is FQGNSA. V shed 5 bases and J 2 bases; nucleotides not matched to a gene: 14.

This clonotype was counted ten times or more. The CDR3 sequence is CASSPPQSETETQYF. CDR3 DNA: TGTGCCAGCTCACCACCGCAGTCTGAAACAGAGACCCAGTACTTC. J is TRBJ2-5 and V is TRBV18; D is unclear. Trimming left V 0 bases short and J 4 bases short, with 12 bases between. This CDR3 contains 15 residues. The germline gives CDR1 KGHSH, CDR2 LQKENI.

With respect to this clonotype: A much larger clone lies a single base off, so this may be a read error. This rearrangement joins TRBV28 to TRBJ2-7; D gene uncertain. The length of the CDR3 is 13 residues. Germline V lookup: CDR1 MDHEN, CDR2 SYDVKM. For the CDR3, the DNA is TGTGCCGGCAGCCCCCGACCCGTCGGCGAGCAGTACTTC. This encodes CAGSPRPVGEQYF.

This clonotype showed up many times. The chain is built from TRBV28 and TRBJ1-2, with D maybe TRBD1 (5 bases). V was pared by 3 bases and J by 4 bases, with 15 bases between. The CDR3 consists of 15 residues. Germline V gene lookup returns CDR1 MDHEN and CDR2 SYDVKM. The CDR3 DNA sequence: TGTGCCAGCAGTTTCCGAGGGACTTTAGGCTATGGCTACACCTTC. Translating gives CASSFRGTLGYGYTF.

V is TRBV7-9 and J is TRBJ2-5; 9 nucleotides agree with TRBD1. J gave up 4 bases and V 4 bases, and 4 bases lay outside the gene matches. This CDR3 spans 14 amino acids. Germline CDR1 reads SEHNR; CDR2 reads FQNEAQ (reference sequence). As DNA, the CDR3 is TGTGCCAGCAGCTCAGGGACAGGGAGAGAGACCCAGTACTTC. Its protein product is CASSSGTGRETQYF.

V is TRBV20-1 and J is TRBJ1-6, with 9 bases identical to TRBD1. CDR3 size: 14 residues. The germline gives CDR1 DFQATT, CDR2 SNEGSKA (reference sequence). V dropped 0 bases and J dropped 10; count of bases not matched to a gene: 4. The CDR3 DNA is TGCAGTGCTAGAGAAAACAGGGGGCACTCACCCCTCCACTTT. It specifies CSARENRGHSPLHF.

The chain joins TRBV7-3 to TRBJ2-2; 8 positions agree with TRBD2. This CDR3 contains 16 residues. The V segment lost 5 bases and the J segment 3 bases; nucleotides outside the gene matches: 8. Germline V gives CDR1 SGHTA, CDR2 FQGTGA. The CDR3 DNA reads as TGTGCCAGCAGCCCCGGGAGGGGTGGGGACACCGGGGAGCTGTTTTTT. Its protein product is CASSPGRGGDTGELFF.

This clonotype has more than one count but fewer than ten. The V and J genes are TRBV7-2 and TRBJ2-2, with unresolved D. The CDR3 is 16 amino acids. CDR1 and CDR2 from the germline V gene are SGHTA and FQGNSA. V was cut by 0 bases and J by 8 bases, with 16 bases left in between. This CDR3 reads CASSLASRLGTGELFF. In DNA form, the CDR3 reads TGTGCCAGCAGCTTAGCCTCCAGGTTAGGTACGGGGGAGCTGTTTTTT.

This clonotype was seen only a few times. V and J are TRBV5-6 and TRBJ1-1; 8 nucleotides align to TRBD1. Germline V gene lookup returns CDR1 SGHDT and CDR2 YYEEEE. With 5 bases clipped from V and 1 base from J, the junction kept 7 bases outside the gene matches. The CDR3 covers 15 residues. The CDR3 DNA follows: TGTGCCAGCAGTTCAGTACAGGGGGGGAACACTGAAGCTTTCTTT. Translated: CASSSVQGGNTEAFF.

This clonotype was counted between two and nine times. The chain couples TRBV7-2 to TRBJ2-1, with D unclear. This CDR3 contains 17 residues. Germline values: CDR1 SGHTA, CDR2 FQGNSA. V lost 2 bases to trimming and J lost 0 bases, with 14 bases between them. CDR3 in amino acids: CASSLRSQVASYNEQFF. The CDR3 region has the DNA TGTGCCAGCAGCTTAAGGAGCCAGGTTGCCTCCTACAATGAGCAGTTCTTC.

The CDR3 here is CSARDRGSQETQYF. DNA of the CDR3: TGCAGTGCAAGGGACAGGGGGAGCCAAGAGACCCAGTACTTC. V and J are TRBV20-1 and TRBJ2-5, with TRBD1 matching over 11 bases. Per the germline V gene, CDR1 is DFQATT and CDR2 is SNEGSKA (reference sequence). With 6 bases clipped from V and 1 base from J, the junction kept 4 bases outside the gene matches. CDR3 length: 14 residues.

This chain joins TRBV7-2 and TRBJ1-3; TRBD1 matches 7 bases. CDR3 size: 18 residues. Germline values: CDR1 SGHTA, CDR2 FQGNSA. Losses at the gene ends were 5 bases for V and 0 bases for J; bases not matched to a gene: 13. DNA of the CDR3: TGTGCCAGCAGCCGTCTGGGACAGCATCGGTACTCTGGAAACACCATATATTTT. This sequence encodes CASSRLGQHRYSGNTIYF.

This chain joins TRBV29-1 and TRBJ2-5; the match to TRBD2 covers 10 bases. The CDR3 has 15 residues. CDR1 SQVTM and CDR2 ANQGSEA come from the germline V gene. V lost 4 bases and J lost 5; bases outside the gene matches: 10. CDR3 loop: CSVARLAGVGETQYF. In nucleotides, the CDR3 is TGCAGCGTTGCCCGGCTAGCGGGAGTTGGTGAGACCCAGTACTTC.

There are many counts of this clonotype. This chain connects TRBV28 to TRBJ1-2, with 9 bases lining up with TRBD1. The CDR3 covers 18 residues. The trim removed 1 base at V and 0 bases at J, leaving 9 bases unmatched. From germline, CDR1 is MDHEN and CDR2 SYDVKM. The CDR3 loop is CASSLFRDRARANYGYTF. The CDR3 coding sequence is TGTGCCAGCAGTTTATTCCGGGACAGGGCGCGGGCTAACTATGGCTACACCTTC.

This clonotype was recorded many times. The CDR3 sequence: CASSFPGGVHNGYTF. The CDR3 DNA reads as TGTGCCAGCAGCTTCCCCGGGGGCGTGCATAATGGCTACACCTTC. This chain uses TRBV11-2 with TRBJ1-2, with D maybe TRBD1 (6 bases). Germline-derived CDR1 and CDR2 are SGHAT and FQNNGV. V was cut by 3 bases and J by 6 bases, with 17 bases left in between. The CDR3 runs 15 residues.

The rearrangement uses TRBV3-1 and TRBJ1-1; 7 positions match TRBD1. Looked up from germline, CDR1 is LGHDT and CDR2 is YNNKEL (reference sequence). This CDR3 comprises 11 residues. Unmatched junction bases numbered 2, after V lost 7 bases and J lost 6 bases. The CDR3 here is CASKGAAEAFF. In DNA, the CDR3 is TGTGCCAGCAAGGGGGCGGCTGAAGCTTTCTTT.

This clonotype came up a few times. The chain combines TRBV29-1 with TRBJ2-5, with D perhaps given as TRBD1 or TRBD2 (5 bases each). V lost 2 bases and J 1 base, leaving 14 bases between the germline ends. CDR1 is SQVTM and CDR2 is ANQGSEA in the germline V gene. The CDR3 loop spans 15 amino acids. This CDR3 reads CSVEFWGTIQETQYF. DNA for the CDR3: TGCAGCGTTGAATTTTGGGGGACCATCCAAGAGACCCAGTACTTC.

This clonotype was seen repeatedly, ten times or more. The CDR3 bases are TGCAGTTTGACTAGCGGGTACTCCTACGAGCAGTACTTC. It translates to CSLTSGYSYEQYF. This sequence joins TRBV20-1 and TRBJ2-7; 10 bases are a match to TRBD2. From germline, CDR1 is DFQATT and CDR2 SNEGSKA (reference sequence). Trimming removed 8 bases from V and 0 bases from J; junction bases left unmatched: 4. The CDR3 runs to 13 residues.

This clonotype occurred a few times. The chain links TRBV6-2 or TRBV6-3 to TRBJ2-5; 7 bases fit TRBD2. This CDR3 comprises 17 residues. Per germline, CDR1 MNHEY and CDR2 SVGEGT. J lost 1 base, V lost 2 bases, and 10 bases had no gene match. Here the CDR3 DNA reads TGTGCCAGCAGTTACCCGGGGGATAGCGGGCGCCAAGAGACCCAGTACTTC. Its protein is CASSYPGDSGRQETQYF.

The rearrangement uses TRBV19 and TRBJ2-5; 10 positions match TRBD1. Germline V gene lookup returns CDR1 LNHDA and CDR2 SQIVND (reference sequence). The CDR3 is 14 amino acids. The trim removed 6 bases at V and 4 bases at J, leaving 5 bases unmatched. The DNA for the CDR3 is TGTGCCAGTAGATCTGACAGGGGGCGAGAGACCCAGTACTTC. It encodes CASRSDRGRETQYF.

This rearrangement joins TRBV29-1 to TRBJ1-1; unclear D gene. Germline V gene sequence: CDR1 SQVTM, CDR2 ANQGSEA. V shed 2 bases and J shed 4 bases, with 11 bases lying between them. CDR3 size: 13 residues. Written as DNA, the CDR3 is TGCAGCGTTGAATCCCTTTACCCCACTGAAGCTTTCTTT. Encoded protein: CSVESLYPTEAFF.

This clonotype was counted a few times. CDR3 in amino acids: CASSFDRTSYEQYF. As DNA, the CDR3 is TGTGCCAGCAGCTTCGACAGGACATCCTACGAGCAGTACTTC. The gene calls are TRBV7-9 and TRBJ2-7, with D perhaps TRBD1 (6 bases). The germline V and J ends were trimmed by 3 bases and 1 base, with 10 bases remaining between them. This CDR3 comprises 14 residues. CDR1 and CDR2 (germline): SEHNR, FQNEAQ (reference sequence).

The V and J genes are TRBV3-1 and TRBJ1-1; D might be TRBD1 (5 bases). V dropped 7 bases and J dropped 6 bases, with 12 bases sitting between them. In germline, CDR1 is LGHDT, CDR2 YNNKEL (reference sequence). The CDR3 covers 12 residues. The CDR3 DNA reads as TGTGCCAGCAAGGGGACTGGCTCTGAAGCTTTCTTT. It is translated as CASKGTGSEAFF.